Following are 2 T cell receptor beta chains from one sample sequenced in a study of metastatic and nonmetastatic thyroid tumors. TCRdb reprocessed the PCR reads using MiXCR. In the table there are tens of thousands of clones, around 13% of which are singletons. Patients underwent thyroid surgery, and none had received any treatment before it. The specimen was tumor tissue. The receptors originated from a female donor with papillary thyroid cancer or a benign thyroid nodule (not recorded which). Some clones in this sample may be carry-over from other donors' samples.

This clone was seen repeatedly, ten times or more. V and J are TRBV5-4 and TRBJ1-1; D is undetermined. The germline CDR1 and CDR2 sequences are SGHNT and YYREEE (reference sequence). The CDR3 is 14 residues long. Trimming cost V 2 bases and J 0 bases, with 8 bases left between them. The CDR3 DNA reads as TGTGCCAGCAGCTTCCCCGGGATGAACACTGAAGCTTTCTTT. The encoded protein is CASSFPGMNTEAFF.

Remarks on this clone: Relative to the germline gene, one junction end is altered; a read error may explain this. In nucleotides, the CDR3 is TGTGCCACCATGAAGGACGAGTGCTACGAGCATTACTTC. This gives the protein CATMKDECYEHYF. The chain employs TRBV27 and TRBJ2-7; D uncertain. CDR3 length equals 13 residues. Germline-derived CDR1 and CDR2 are MNHEY and SMNVEV (reference sequence).